This is a list of T cell receptor beta chains from one sample in a study of technical replicates of blood from a few donors. Assay used: immunoSEQ multiplex PCR; TCRdb lists only in-frame clones, some missing. The sample carries around 80,000 clones, roughly nine tenths recorded once. Sequenced input: T cells isolated from PBMCs. These receptors were collected from a human donor in good health. The CDR3 runs from the conserved cysteine through the conserved F or W. The order of the fields is D gene, clone size, V gene, J gene, CDR3 protein, CDR3 DNA. D genes are given only for firm matches. Not all rows give a size; the values are once, few, many and, for expanded clones, a class.

d_call: NA
clone_size: NA
v_call: TRBV16
j_call: TRBJ2-7
cdr3_aa: CASSQAGTAYSYEQYF
cdr3_nt: TGTGCCAGCAGCCAAGCGGGGACAGCCTACTCCTACGAGCAGTACTTC

d_call: TRBD1
clone_size: NA
v_call: TRBV18
j_call: TRBJ1-2
cdr3_aa: CASSPGTGYGYTF
cdr3_nt: TGTGCCAGCTCACCCGGGACAGGTTATGGCTACACCTTC

d_call: NA
clone_size: NA
v_call: TRBV6-1
j_call: TRBJ1-1
cdr3_aa: CASSELGGEVTTEAFF
cdr3_nt: TGTGCCAGCAGTGAATTAGGGGGAGAGGTTACAACTGAAGCTTTCTTT

d_call: TRBD1
clone_size: NA
v_call: TRBV9
j_call: TRBJ2-1
cdr3_aa: CASSPGTALGNEQFF
cdr3_nt: TGTGCCAGCAGCCCGGGGACAGCGCTCGGCAATGAGCAGTTCTTC

d_call: TRBD2
clone_size: NA
v_call: TRBV4-2
j_call: TRBJ2-1
cdr3_aa: CASSQVTGLAAHFSYNEQFF
cdr3_nt: TGTGCCAGCAGCCAAGTGACGGGACTAGCGGCCCATTTCTCCTACAATGAGCAGTTCTTC

d_call: NA
clone_size: NA
v_call: TRBV11-2
j_call: TRBJ2-7
cdr3_aa: CASSLGHSYEQYF
cdr3_nt: TGTGCCAGCAGCTTAGGGCACTCCTACGAGCAGTACTTC

d_call: NA
clone_size: NA
v_call: TRBV29-1
j_call: TRBJ2-5
cdr3_aa: CSVEGGGRETQYF
cdr3_nt: TGCAGCGTTGAGGGGGGAGGTCGTGAGACCCAGTACTTC

d_call: TRBD1
clone_size: NA
v_call: TRBV2
j_call: TRBJ1-2
cdr3_aa: CASRAGQGATFYGYTF
cdr3_nt: TGTGCCAGCAGGGCTGGACAGGGGGCCACCTTCTATGGCTACACCTTC

d_call: TRBD2
clone_size: once
v_call: TRBV10-2
j_call: TRBJ2-2
cdr3_aa: CASQGTSANTGELFF
cdr3_nt: TGCGCCAGCCAAGGGACTAGCGCGAACACCGGGGAGCTGTTTTTT

d_call: NA
clone_size: once
v_call: TRBV6-5
j_call: TRBJ1-5
cdr3_aa: CASSYSLHQPQHF
cdr3_nt: TGTGCCAGCAGTTACTCTCTCCATCAGCCCCAGCATTTT

d_call: NA
clone_size: NA
v_call: TRBV19
j_call: TRBJ2-1
cdr3_aa: CASSNYNEQFF
cdr3_nt: TGTGCCAGTTCTAACTACAATGAGCAGTTCTTC

d_call: NA
clone_size: NA
v_call: TRBV5-1
j_call: TRBJ1-3
cdr3_aa: CASSLGGSSGNTIYF
cdr3_nt: TGCGCCAGCAGCTTGGGGGGCAGCTCTGGAAACACCATATATTTT

d_call: TRBD2
clone_size: NA
v_call: TRBV6-5
j_call: TRBJ2-2
cdr3_aa: CASSRLAGNTGELFF
cdr3_nt: TGTGCCAGCAGCCGACTAGCGGGGAACACCGGGGAGCTGTTTTTT

d_call: TRBD1
clone_size: NA
v_call: TRBV7-9
j_call: TRBJ2-7
cdr3_aa: CASSYRGYEQYF
cdr3_nt: TGTGCCAGCAGCTACAGGGGTTACGAGCAGTACTTC

d_call: NA
clone_size: NA
v_call: TRBV6-5
j_call: TRBJ1-1
cdr3_aa: CASSRQALVFTEAFF
cdr3_nt: TGTGCCAGCAGTCGACAGGCTTTGGTCTTCACTGAAGCTTTCTTT

d_call: TRBD1
clone_size: NA
v_call: TRBV25-1
j_call: TRBJ2-1
cdr3_aa: CASNPTRGHNEQFF
cdr3_nt: TGTGCCAGCAACCCGACAAGGGGGCACAATGAGCAGTTCTTC

d_call: NA
clone_size: NA
v_call: TRBV27
j_call: TRBJ2-2
cdr3_aa: CASSSGLSGELFF
cdr3_nt: TGTGCCAGCAGTTCTGGACTGTCCGGGGAGCTGTTTTTT

d_call: TRBD2
clone_size: NA
v_call: TRBV4-1
j_call: TRBJ2-2
cdr3_aa: CASSQDRLAGGRGTGELFF
cdr3_nt: TGCGCCAGCAGCCAAGATCGGCTAGCGGGAGGTCGAGGCACCGGGGAGCTGTTTTTT

d_call: NA
clone_size: NA
v_call: TRBV10-3
j_call: TRBJ1-4
cdr3_aa: CAISEGAGNEKLFF
cdr3_nt: TGTGCCATCAGTGAGGGGGCTGGGAATGAAAAACTGTTTTTT

d_call: TRBD1
clone_size: NA
v_call: TRBV27
j_call: TRBJ1-1
cdr3_aa: CASSSQGAGTEAFF
cdr3_nt: TGTGCCAGCAGTTCACAGGGGGCAGGTACTGAAGCTTTCTTT

d_call: NA
clone_size: NA
v_call: TRBV6-5
j_call: TRBJ2-7
cdr3_aa: CASRYPGLDEQYF
cdr3_nt: TGTGCCAGCAGGTACCCCGGACTTGACGAGCAGTACTTC

d_call: TRBD1
clone_size: once
v_call: TRBV5-1
j_call: TRBJ2-2
cdr3_aa: CASSSRGQFITGELFF
cdr3_nt: TGCGCCAGCAGCTCCCGGGGACAGTTTATTACCGGGGAGCTGTTTTTT

d_call: NA
clone_size: NA
v_call: TRBV20-1
j_call: TRBJ2-3
cdr3_aa: CSAFRGNTQYF
cdr3_nt: TGCAGTGCTTTCAGGGGAAATACGCAGTATTTT

d_call: NA
clone_size: NA
v_call: TRBV9
j_call: TRBJ2-2
cdr3_aa: CASSSSGNTGELFF
cdr3_nt: TGTGCCAGCAGCAGTAGCGGAAACACCGGGGAGCTGTTTTTT

d_call: TRBD2
clone_size: NA
v_call: TRBV5-1
j_call: TRBJ2-5
cdr3_aa: CASSDKTSGSFETQYF
cdr3_nt: TGCGCCAGCAGCGATAAGACTAGCGGGAGTTTCGAGACCCAGTACTTC

d_call: TRBD1
clone_size: NA
v_call: TRBV4-3
j_call: TRBJ2-3
cdr3_aa: CASSLNRGRTDTQYF
cdr3_nt: TGCGCCAGCAGCCTTAACAGGGGACGCACAGATACGCAGTATTTT

d_call: TRBD2
clone_size: NA
v_call: TRBV18
j_call: TRBJ2-3
cdr3_aa: CASSPSLAGDTQYF
cdr3_nt: TGTGCCAGCTCACCAAGCCTAGCGGGAGATACGCAGTATTTT

d_call: TRBD2
clone_size: NA
v_call: TRBV29-1
j_call: TRBJ2-5
cdr3_aa: CSGRLAGNQETQYF
cdr3_nt: TGCAGCGGCCGACTAGCGGGTAACCAAGAGACCCAGTACTTC

d_call: NA
clone_size: once
v_call: TRBV7-2
j_call: TRBJ2-7
cdr3_aa: CASSLDAGTYEQYF
cdr3_nt: TGTGCTAGCAGCTTAGATGCGGGCACATACGAGCAGTACTTC

d_call: NA
clone_size: NA
v_call: TRBV4-1
j_call: TRBJ1-2
cdr3_aa: CASSQDQGYYGYTF
cdr3_nt: TGCGCCAGCAGCCAAGATCAGGGCTACTATGGCTACACCTTC

d_call: NA
clone_size: NA
v_call: TRBV19
j_call: TRBJ2-5
cdr3_aa: CASNPGSQETQYF
cdr3_nt: TGTGCCAGTAACCCGGGGTCCCAAGAGACCCAGTACTTC

d_call: NA
clone_size: NA
v_call: TRBV11-2
j_call: TRBJ1-1
cdr3_aa: CASSLGAPEAFF
cdr3_nt: TGTGCCAGCAGCTTAGGGGCCCCTGAAGCTTTCTTT

d_call: TRBD1
clone_size: NA
v_call: TRBV29-1
j_call: TRBJ2-5
cdr3_aa: CSAYDRGETQYF
cdr3_nt: TGCAGCGCCTATGACAGGGGAGAGACCCAGTACTTC

d_call: NA
clone_size: NA
v_call: TRBV10-3
j_call: TRBJ1-5
cdr3_aa: CAISESNLPQHF
cdr3_nt: TGTGCCATCAGTGAGTCTAATCTGCCCCAGCATTTT

d_call: NA
clone_size: once
v_call: TRBV10-3
j_call: TRBJ1-5
cdr3_aa: CAISESGGYNQPQHF
cdr3_nt: TGTGCCATCAGTGAATCCGGGGGTTACAATCAGCCCCAGCATTTT

d_call: NA
clone_size: NA
v_call: TRBV6-1
j_call: TRBJ1-2
cdr3_aa: CASSEDGSHGGYTF
cdr3_nt: TGTGCCAGCAGTGAAGACGGTTCCCACGGTGGCTACACCTTC

d_call: NA
clone_size: NA
v_call: TRBV11-1
j_call: TRBJ2-2
cdr3_aa: CASSLRLQGAGELFF
cdr3_nt: TGTGCCAGCAGCTTACGCCTACAGGGAGCCGGGGAGCTGTTTTTT

d_call: NA
clone_size: NA
v_call: TRBV4-1
j_call: TRBJ1-2
cdr3_aa: CASSQVKGSNYGYTF
cdr3_nt: TGCGCCAGCAGCCAAGTGAAGGGGTCGAACTATGGCTACACCTTC

d_call: NA
clone_size: NA
v_call: TRBV6-1
j_call: TRBJ1-4
cdr3_aa: CASSLTATNEKLFF
cdr3_nt: TGTGCCAGCAGCCTAACTGCAACTAATGAAAAACTGTTTTTT

d_call: NA
clone_size: once
v_call: TRBV4-1
j_call: TRBJ2-1
cdr3_aa: CASSLASGSYNEQFF
cdr3_nt: TGCGCCAGCAGCCTGGCCAGCGGTTCCTACAATGAGCAGTTCTTC

d_call: NA
clone_size: NA
v_call: TRBV11-3
j_call: TRBJ2-7
cdr3_aa: CASSLVGDTYEQYF
cdr3_nt: TGTGCCAGCAGCTTAGTAGGGGACACATACGAGCAGTACTTC

d_call: TRBD1
clone_size: NA
v_call: TRBV7-3
j_call: TRBJ2-5
cdr3_aa: CASSKTGVGETQYF
cdr3_nt: TGTGCCAGCAGCAAGACAGGGGTGGGAGAGACCCAGTACTTC

d_call: NA
clone_size: NA
v_call: TRBV7-9
j_call: TRBJ2-1
cdr3_aa: CASSPRTRAEQFF
cdr3_nt: TGTGCCAGCAGCCCCCGGACGAGGGCGGAGCAGTTCTTC

d_call: TRBD1
clone_size: NA
v_call: TRBV9
j_call: TRBJ2-7
cdr3_aa: CASSGGGQILSYEQYF
cdr3_nt: TGTGCCAGCAGCGGAGGGGGACAGATTCTATCCTACGAGCAGTACTTC

d_call: NA
clone_size: NA
v_call: TRBV11-3
j_call: TRBJ1-5
cdr3_aa: CASSRQDSNQPQHF
cdr3_nt: TGTGCCAGCAGCCGGCAGGATAGCAATCAGCCCCAGCATTTT

d_call: NA
clone_size: NA
v_call: TRBV7-6
j_call: TRBJ1-1
cdr3_aa: CASSLGYQGMTEAFF
cdr3_nt: TGTGCCAGCAGCTTAGGTTATCAGGGAATGACTGAAGCTTTCTTT

d_call: TRBD1
clone_size: NA
v_call: TRBV28
j_call: TRBJ1-2
cdr3_aa: CASSSSPDRAYGYTF
cdr3_nt: TGTGCCAGCAGCTCCTCCCCGGACAGGGCCTATGGCTACACCTTC

d_call: TRBD1
clone_size: NA
v_call: TRBV2
j_call: TRBJ2-1
cdr3_aa: CASMRGTECIF
cdr3_nt: TGTGCCAGCATGAGGGGGACAGAATGTATCTTC

d_call: NA
clone_size: NA
v_call: TRBV11-2
j_call: TRBJ1-2
cdr3_aa: CASSLGPEGNYGYTF
cdr3_nt: TGTGCCAGCAGCTTAGGTCCGGAGGGTAACTATGGCTACACCTTC

d_call: NA
clone_size: NA
v_call: TRBV19
j_call: TRBJ2-2
cdr3_aa: CASRQGGTGELFF
cdr3_nt: TGTGCCAGTCGACAGGGAGGCACCGGGGAGCTGTTTTTT

d_call: NA
clone_size: NA
v_call: TRBV9
j_call: TRBJ2-5
cdr3_aa: CASSAPLEGETQYF
cdr3_nt: TGTGCCAGCAGCGCCCCATTAGAGGGAGAGACCCAGTACTTC